These 14 T cell receptor beta chains originate from one sample sequenced in a study of shared clonotypes between healthy human individuals. The method was immunoSEQ multiplex PCR; TCRdb's version includes in-frame clones alone and lacks a portion of them. The sample lists fewer than 600,000 clones, roughly 79% seen once, with 12% in the top ten. The specimen was PBMCs. The receptors come from a woman aged 40 to 50 in good health. Some clones in this sample may be carry-over from other donors' samples.

CDR3 amino acids: CASASGAGGNNEQFF. The CDR3 DNA follows: TGCGCCAGCGCCTCTGGGGCGGGAGGAAACAATGAGCAGTTCTTC. V is TRBV5-1 and J is TRBJ2-1; 8 bases map to TRBD2. Germline values: CDR1 SGHRS, CDR2 YFSETQ. V was clipped by 7 bases and J by 5 bases; unmatched bases: 11. The CDR3 covers 15 residues.

This rearrangement joins TRBV18 to TRBJ1-2; 7 bases are a match to TRBD1. CDR1 is KGHSH, CDR2 LQKENI, per germline. The ends lost 3 bases at V and 7 bases at J; junction bases unmatched: 5. This CDR3 comprises 13 residues. CDR3 coding DNA: TGTGCCAGCTCACCCGCGACAGGGTTTGGCTACACCTTC. Its translation: CASSPATGFGYTF.

To note about this clone: This CDR3 is also generated by other DNA sequences in the sample. This rearrangement joins TRBV28 to TRBJ2-7; 8 bases align to TRBD2. The CDR3 runs 15 residues. Germline CDR1 is MDHEN and CDR2 is SYDVKM. The trim removed 4 bases at V and 0 bases at J, leaving 5 bases unmatched. The CDR3 nucleotides read TGTGCCAGCAGTTCTTTAGCGGGGTCCTCCTACGAGCAGTACTTC. Protein product: CASSSLAGSSYEQYF.

This clone was detected only a few times. The chain couples TRBV29-1 to TRBJ2-5, with D unresolved. The closer fit of TRBJ2-7 to the DNA end suggests the J call may be wrong. This CDR3 contains 12 residues. Germline CDR1 reads SQVTM; CDR2 reads ANQGSEA. CDR3 amino acids: CSVDIPGYEQYF. CDR3 DNA: TGCAGCGTAGACATTCCCGGCTACGAGCAGTACTTC.

This clone was recorded at least ten times. At the DNA level, this CDR3 is encoded by other sequences in the same sample as well. The rearrangement joins TRBV2 to TRBJ1-1; possibly TRBD1 for D (6 bases). Per germline, CDR1 SNHLY and CDR2 FYNNEI. The CDR3 covers 14 residues. V lost 5 bases and J 5 bases, leaving 15 bases between the germline ends. The CDR3 loop reads CASSSGGRMTEAFF. Written as DNA, the CDR3 is TGTGCCAGCAGTTCGGGGGGGCGCATGACTGAAGCTTTCTTT.

The V call is TRBV30, the J call TRBJ2-2; D might be TRBD1 (6 bases). V lost 3 bases and J lost 7, with 12 bases in between. The CDR3 extends over 13 amino acids. Germline V gene data show CDR1 as GTSNPN and CDR2 as SVGIG (reference sequence). Here the CDR3 DNA reads TGTGCCTGGAGGTGGGGGCAGGTCGGGGAGCTGTTTTTT. Translation: CAWRWGQVGELFF. Full variable domain (missing parts from reference TRBV30 and TRBJ2-2): SQTIHQWPATLVQPVGSPLSLECTVEGTSNPNLYWYRQAAGRGLQLLFYSVGIGQISSEVPQNLSASRPQDRQFILSSKKLLLSDSGFYLCAWRWGQVGELFFGEGSRLTVL.

The V gene is TRBV9, the J gene TRBJ2-1; the match to TRBD2 covers 7 bases. Germline lookup yields CDR1 SGDLS and CDR2 YYNGEE. Unmatched junction bases numbered 3, after V lost 0 bases and J lost 0 bases. The CDR3 length is 16 residues. The CDR3 spells CASSVGPGGSYNEQFF. CDR3 coding DNA: TGTGCCAGCAGCGTAGGACCGGGAGGCTCCTACAATGAGCAGTTCTTC.

This sequence joins TRBV10-2 and TRBJ2-7, with no clear D. Per germline, CDR1 WSHSY and CDR2 SAAADI. With 7 bases removed from V and 0 bases from J, the gap between germline ends came to 13 bases. There are 14 residues in the CDR3. CDR3 in amino acids: CASTRTVDSYEQYF. The CDR3 nucleotides read TGCGCCAGCACCCGGACGGTGGACTCCTACGAGCAGTACTTC.

The genes are TRBV30 and TRBJ2-2; no definite D call. Germline V gene lookup returns CDR1 GTSNPN and CDR2 SVGIG (reference sequence). Between the trimmed V and J ends, which lost 7 bases and 1 base, there was a span of 7 bases. The length of the CDR3 is 12 residues. CDR3 residues: CAYHMNTGELFF. In nucleotides, the CDR3 is TGTGCCTACCATATGAACACCGGGGAGCTGTTTTTT.

Details on this clone: It may be a read error: a sequence one base away is much more abundant. The rearrangement joins TRBV2 to TRBJ2-5; maybe TRBD2 (5 bases). The CDR3 is 13 residues long. Per the germline V gene, CDR1 is SNHLY and CDR2 is FYNNEI. V dropped 3 bases and J dropped 0 bases, with 5 bases sitting between them. The CDR3 protein is CASSERDQETQYF. The CDR3 nucleotides read TGTGCCAGCAGTGAGCGGGACCAAGAGACCCAGTACTTC.

The V call is TRBV9, the J call TRBJ1-2; D remains ambiguous. Germline-derived CDR1 and CDR2 are SGDLS and YYNGEE. V was trimmed by 3 bases and J by 3 bases, leaving 9 bases between them. There are 13 residues in the CDR3. The DNA of the CDR3 is TGTGCCAGCAGCGAGGGCGTAGACTATGGCTACACCTTC. Its protein product is CASSEGVDYGYTF. Variable domain in full (rest from reference TRBV9 and TRBJ1-2): DSGVTQTPKHLITATGQRVTLRCSPRSGDLSVYWYQQSLDQGLQFLIQYYNGEERAKGNILERFSAQQFPDLHSELNLSSLELGDSALYFCASSEGVDYGYTFGSGTRLTVV.

To note about this clone: This specimen includes other DNA sequences encoding the same CDR3. This sequence joins TRBV28 and TRBJ1-2; TRBD1 aligns across 9 bases. The CDR3 is 14 amino acids. CDR1 MDHEN and CDR2 SYDVKM come from the germline V gene. The V gene end was trimmed by 4 bases and the J gene end by 3 bases; junction bases not matched to a gene: 3. For the CDR3, the DNA is TGTGCCAGCAGTTCGGGACAGGGAGACTATGGCTACACCTTC. The encoded protein is CASSSGQGDYGYTF.

This clone has just one count. Other DNA sequences of this sample code for an identical CDR3. The CDR3 reads CASSYGQGHTEAFF. The CDR3 region has the DNA TGTGCCAGCAGTTACGGGCAGGGCCACACTGAAGCTTTCTTT. The chain links TRBV6-5 to TRBJ1-1, with TRBD1 as a possible D gene (5 bases). CDR3 length: 14 amino acids. Trimming took off 2 bases at V and 3 bases at J, with 10 bases between the two ends. CDR1 and CDR2 from the germline V gene are MNHEY and SVGAGI.

The chain employs TRBV10-3 and TRBJ1-1; D unclear. The V end was cut by 0 bases, the J end by 14 bases, with 13 bases between. The V gene's germline CDR1 is ENHRY and CDR2 SYGVKD. This CDR3 contains 12 residues. The chain's CDR3 is CAISESEGRGFF. CDR3 nucleotides: TGTGCCATCAGTGAGTCTGAGGGCCGCGGGTTCTTT.